This TCR beta chain appears in the sequencing data of a study of early T cells in non-severe SARS-CoV-2 infection. Study-level background: From unsorted whole blood, bulk RNA was sequenced, and the chains remained unpaired. The study, taken as a whole, reports: Matching with VDJdb favored anti-spike CD8 responses (missing private and CD4 specificities).

The ends lost 3 bases at V and 4 bases at J; junction bases unmatched: 14. Per germline, CDR1 SEHNR and CDR2 FQNEAQ (reference sequence). The CDR3 has 18 amino acids. In its sample, this clonotype was seen a few times. Its target is unknown. Tagging with unique molecular identifiers was applied to individual cDNA molecules. Using its own MiXCR run on the 5' RACE reads, TCRdb lists one record per CDR3 protein. Counted here are about 45,000 distinct CDR3 sequences, 9.5% to 13% occurring once; the ten biggest clones make up roughly 22%. The sequence was obtained from an adult who was a healthcare worker with PCR-confirmed SARS-CoV-2 infection or an uninfected control (not recorded which). The sample consisted of whole blood. This chain connects TRBV7-9 to TRBJ2-5, with TRBD1 matching over 10 bases. The CDR3 DNA reads as TGTGCCAGCAGCTTGGGGACAGGGGCCCCGGGCCCTCGAGAGACCCAGTACTTC. Translation: CASSLGTGAPGPRETQYF.